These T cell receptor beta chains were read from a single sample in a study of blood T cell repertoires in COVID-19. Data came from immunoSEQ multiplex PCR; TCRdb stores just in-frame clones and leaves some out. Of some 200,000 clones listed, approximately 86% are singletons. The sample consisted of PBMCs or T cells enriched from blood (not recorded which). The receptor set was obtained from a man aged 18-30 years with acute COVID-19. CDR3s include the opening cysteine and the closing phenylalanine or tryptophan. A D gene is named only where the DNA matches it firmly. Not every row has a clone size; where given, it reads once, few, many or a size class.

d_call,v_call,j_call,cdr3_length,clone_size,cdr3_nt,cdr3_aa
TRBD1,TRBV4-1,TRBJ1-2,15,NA,TGCGCCAGCAGCCCTAATCAGGGGGCTTTTTTTGGCTACACCTTC,CASSPNQGAFFGYTF
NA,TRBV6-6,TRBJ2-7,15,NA,TGTGCCAGCACTAACGGAGGGGGGGCCCCCTACGAGCAGTACTTC,CASTNGGGAPYEQYF
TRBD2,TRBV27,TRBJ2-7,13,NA,TGTGCCAGCAGTCCCATGGGGGGGGGCGAGCAGTACTTC,CASSPMGGGEQYF
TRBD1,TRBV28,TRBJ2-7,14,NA,TGTGCCAGCAATTCGTACAGGGGGCGAAACGAGCAGTACTTC,CASNSYRGRNEQYF
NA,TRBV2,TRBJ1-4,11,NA,TGTGCCAGCAGTAACCGGGAAAAACTGTTTTTT,CASSNREKLFF
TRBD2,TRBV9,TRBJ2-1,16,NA,TGTGCCAGCAGCGTCTTTTCTAGCGGGAGCTACAATGAGCAGTTCTTC,CASSVFSSGSYNEQFF
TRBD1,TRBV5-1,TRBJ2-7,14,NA,TGCGCCAGCAGCTCAGGACAGGGGGCCTACGAGCAGTACTTC,CASSSGQGAYEQYF
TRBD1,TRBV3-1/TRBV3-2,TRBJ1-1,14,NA,TGTGCCAGCAGCCACGGACAGGGGGACACTGAAGCTTTCTTT,CASSHGQGDTEAFF
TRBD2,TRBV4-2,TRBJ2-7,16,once,TGTGCCAGCAGCCAAGAGTTTGGGGGACTAGTTTACGAGCAGTACTTC,CASSQEFGGLVYEQYF
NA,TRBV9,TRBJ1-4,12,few,TGTGCCAGCAGCGCTGCCGGGGGGAAACTGTTTTTT,CASSAAGGKLFF
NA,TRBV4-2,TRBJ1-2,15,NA,TGTGCCAGCAGACTGACCCCGACAGATAACTATGGCTACACCTTC,CASRLTPTDNYGYTF
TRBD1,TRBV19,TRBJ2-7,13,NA,TGTGCCAGTAGTATTGACAGGGCTGGCGAGCAGTACTTC,CASSIDRAGEQYF
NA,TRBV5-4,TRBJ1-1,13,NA,TGTGCCAGCAGCTTGGCGGGGAATACTGAAGCTTTCTTT,CASSLAGNTEAFF
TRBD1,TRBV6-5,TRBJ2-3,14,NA,TGTGCCAGCGGCCGGACAGGGGACACAGATACGCAGTATTTT,CASGRTGDTDTQYF
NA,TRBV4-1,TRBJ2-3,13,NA,TGCGCCAGCAGCCAAGATCGGCGGGATACGCAGTATTTT,CASSQDRRDTQYF
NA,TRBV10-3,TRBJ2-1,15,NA,TGTGCCATCAGGCCAAGTCGGGACACTGACAATGAGCAGTTCTTC,CAIRPSRDTDNEQFF
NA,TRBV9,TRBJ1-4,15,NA,TGTGCCAGCAGCGTAGCTTCCCAGGGAAATGAAAAACTGTTTTTT,CASSVASQGNEKLFF
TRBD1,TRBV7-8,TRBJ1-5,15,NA,TGTGCCAGCAGCCCGGGACAGGGCGGGAGTCAGCCCCAGCATTTT,CASSPGQGGSQPQHF
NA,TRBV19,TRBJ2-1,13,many,TGTGCCAGTAGTATCCGGTCCTCTTGGGAGCAGTTCTTC,CASSIRSSWEQFF
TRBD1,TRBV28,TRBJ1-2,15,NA,TGTGCCAGCAGTTTACAGGGGGCATCTAACTATGGCTACACCTTC,CASSLQGASNYGYTF
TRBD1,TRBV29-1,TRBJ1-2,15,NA,TGCAGCGATCAAGGCGACAGGGGGCATATCTATGGCTACACCTTC,CSDQGDRGHIYGYTF
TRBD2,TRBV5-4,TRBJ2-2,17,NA,TGTGCCAGCAGCTCACAAATGGGACTAGACAACACCGGGGAGCTGTTTTTT,CASSSQMGLDNTGELFF
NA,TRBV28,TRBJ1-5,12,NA,TGTGCCACCACCAGGAACAATCAGCCCCAGCATTTT,CATTRNNQPQHF
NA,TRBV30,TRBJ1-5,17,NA,TGTGCCTGGAGTGTCGGTGTGGGAGGCAGAAGCAATCAGCCCCAGCATTTT,CAWSVGVGGRSNQPQHF
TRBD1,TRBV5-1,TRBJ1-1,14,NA,TGCGCCAGCAGCTTCCAGGGGGCTCACACTGAAGCTTTCTTT,CASSFQGAHTEAFF
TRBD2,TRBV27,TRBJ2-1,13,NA,TGTGCCAGTGGCGGCGGGAGGGTTAGTGAGCAGTTCTTC,CASGGGRVSEQFF
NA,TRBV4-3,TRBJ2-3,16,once,TGCGCCAGCAGCCAACGCACCAGCGCCCACACAGATACGCAGTATTTT,CASSQRTSAHTDTQYF
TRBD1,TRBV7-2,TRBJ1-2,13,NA,TGTGCCAGCAGCTCCCCGACAGGGGATGGCTACACCTTC,CASSSPTGDGYTF
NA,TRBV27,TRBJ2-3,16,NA,TGTGCCAGCCAGAGAGGGTATGGGACTAGCACAGATACGCAGTATTTT,CASQRGYGTSTDTQYF
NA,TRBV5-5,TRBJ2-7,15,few,TGTGCCAGCAGCTTTGGCACTAGCCTAACCTACGAGCAGTACTTC,CASSFGTSLTYEQYF
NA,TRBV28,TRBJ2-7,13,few,TGTGCCAGTGCTCGGACAGCCTTCTACGAGCAGTACTTC,CASARTAFYEQYF
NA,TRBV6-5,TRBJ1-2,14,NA,TGTGCCAGCAGTTATAGGGGCGGATATCATGGCTACACCTTC,CASSYRGGYHGYTF
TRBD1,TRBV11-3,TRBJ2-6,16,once,TGTGCCAGCAGCGAACGACAGGGGGATGGGGCCAACGTCCTGACTTTC,CASSERQGDGANVLTF
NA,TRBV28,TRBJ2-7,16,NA,TGTGCCAGCAGTCCCCCCGACAGGCAAACATCCTACGAGCAGTACTTC,CASSPPDRQTSYEQYF
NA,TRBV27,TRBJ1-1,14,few,TGTGCCAGCAGTTCGGGGGAGGCAAACACTGAAGCTTTCTTT,CASSSGEANTEAFF
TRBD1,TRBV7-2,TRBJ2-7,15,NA,TGTGCCAGCAGCTTAGCAGGGACAGGGAACTACGAGCAGTACTTC,CASSLAGTGNYEQYF
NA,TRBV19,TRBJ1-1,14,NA,TGTGCCAGTAGTGCGGGACGGTTGAACACTGAAGCTTTCTTT,CASSAGRLNTEAFF
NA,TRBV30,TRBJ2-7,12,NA,TGTGCCTGGACAGACAACACCTACGAGCAGTACTTC,CAWTDNTYEQYF
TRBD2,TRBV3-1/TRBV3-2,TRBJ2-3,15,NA,TGTGCCAGCAGCCAAGAGCGGGAGGGCACAGATACGCAGTATTTT,CASSQEREGTDTQYF
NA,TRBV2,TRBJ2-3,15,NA,TGTGCCAGCGGTGAGGACTGGCGGGGCACAGATACGCAGTATTTT,CASGEDWRGTDTQYF
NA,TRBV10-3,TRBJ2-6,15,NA,TGTGCCATCAGACATCAGGAGGCTGGGGCCAACGTCCTGACTTTC,CAIRHQEAGANVLTF
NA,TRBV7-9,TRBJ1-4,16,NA,TGTGCCAGCAGCTTTTACGTCGGGACAACTAATGAAAAACTGTTTTTT,CASSFYVGTTNEKLFF
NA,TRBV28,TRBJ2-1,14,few,TGTGCCAGCAGTTTTTTCCGGGACTACAATGAGCAGTTCTTC,CASSFFRDYNEQFF
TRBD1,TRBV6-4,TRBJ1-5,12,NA,TGTGCCAGACCAGGGGGCGGTCAGCCCCAGCATTTT,CARPGGGQPQHF
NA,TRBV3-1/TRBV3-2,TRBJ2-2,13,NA,TGTGCCAGCAGCCAGGGGGCCCCCGGGGAGCTGTTTTTT,CASSQGAPGELFF
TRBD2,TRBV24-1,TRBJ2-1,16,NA,TGTGCCACCAGTTTTGGTGGGGCGGGAGGGAAGGCTGAGCAGTTCTTC,CATSFGGAGGKAEQFF
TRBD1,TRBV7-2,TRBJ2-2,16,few,TGTGCCAGCAGCTTTAGACAGGGAAAAAACACCGGGGAGCTGTTTTTT,CASSFRQGKNTGELFF